This T cell receptor beta chain is from a study of persistence of HIV-infected CD4 T cells. Study-wide points: Antigen-responding cells were enriched for degenerate expanded CDR3beta sequences.

The immunoSEQ assay was version 4, run in survey mode. Only in-frame clones appear in the TCRdb table, and some are missing; sequencing was by immunoSEQ multiplex PCR. This table holds approximately 20,000 clones, about 62% found once. An overlapping HIV-1 Gag peptide pool stimulated these cells at roughly 1 ug/peptide/mL. CD4+ T cells upregulating both CD40 ligand and CD69 were sorted as responding cells. CD4+ T cell counts exceeded 400 cells/uL; CMV serology was positive. About this clone itself: Its antigen remains unidentified.

The CDR3 totals 16 residues. Germline V lookup: CDR1 LGHNT, CDR2 FRNRAP. V was pared by 6 bases and J by 0 bases, with 15 bases between. The sequence derives from an adult woman with HIV who was CMV-seropositive. The sample consisted of CD4+ T cells sorted from PBMCs after approximately 19-hour stimulation, taken from a patient who received antiretroviral therapy. J is TRBJ1-3 and V is TRBV12-5; the D gene is possibly TRBD1 (6 bases). CDR3 residues: CASGGSGADSGNTIYF. The CDR3 region has the DNA TGTGCTAGTGGCGGATCAGGGGCCGACTCTGGAAACACCATATATTTT.